Sequencing of this T cell receptor beta chain was carried out in a study of vaccination effects on CD4 cells after COVID-19. Looking at the study overall: Cultures used 2 million or so PBMC per well, approximately 10 IU/ml IL-2 and approximately 11 ug/ml peptides.

Subsequent to a culture period of more than 9 days, CD4+ T cells were isolated. Participants completed two doses of the BNT162b2 or mRNA-1273 vaccine. Generated by immunoSEQ multiplex PCR, the TCRdb table keeps only in-frame clones and is missing some. The profile shows under 70,000 clones, roughly 74% of them singletons. This clone is a singleton in its sample. Its antigen is still unknown. The CDR3 loop spans 17 amino acids. The germline CDR1 and CDR2 sequences are SQVTM and ANQGSEA. Trimming cost V 2 bases and J 3 bases; bases outside gene matches: 11. J is TRBJ2-1 and V is TRBV29-1, with 9 positions matching TRBD1. The origin of this receptor is a human donor who received a COVID-19 vaccine. The sequenced sample was CD4+ T cells from PBMCs cultured without peptide, obtained after COVID-19 vaccination. The CDR3 DNA reads TGCAGCGTTGAACTTAAAATTAACAGGGGGCTCTACAATGAGCAGTTCTTC. Translation gives CSVELKINRGLYNEQFF.